This T cell receptor beta chain stems from a study of radiation and T cells in renal cell carcinoma. Study results and caveats: Baseline intratumoral clonotype presence is unknown without pretreatment biopsies. In blood, top tumor clones expanded by 2 weeks, shrinking by 4.

As to this clone: Its target is unknown.

As for time point: baseline pretreatment blood. Treatment of the sample: 15 Gy SBRT to primary tumor, nephrectomy 4 weeks later. After SBRT, blood was collected at 2 and 4 weeks, plus baseline. Clear cell pathology was present in this patient's renal cell carcinoma. Sequencing used immunoSEQ multiplex PCR; TCRdb keeps in-frame clones, though not all of them. The top ten clones hold more than 10% of a sample with 110,000 to 150,000 clones, about 88% of them seen once. The length of the CDR3 is 16 residues. Germline-derived CDR1 and CDR2 are GTSNPN and SVGIG (reference sequence). J was trimmed by 2 bases and V by 1 base; bases with no gene match: 0.

This chain links TRBV30 with TRBJ2-1; 15 bases fit TRBD2. Material: blood, obtained from a patient whose treatment included radiotherapy and nephrectomy. The clonotype comes from a woman between 50 and 59 years old with renal cell carcinoma. The CDR3 spells CAWSGTSGGAYNEQFF. CDR3 DNA: TGTGCCTGGAGTGGGACTAGCGGGGGGGCCTACAATGAGCAGTTCTTC. Drawing the rest from reference TRBV30 and TRBJ2-1, the complete variable domain is SQTIHQWPATLVQPVGSPLSLECTVEGTSNPNLYWYRQAAGRGLQLLFYSVGIGQISSEVPQNLSASRPQDRQFILSSKKLLLSDSGFYLCAWSGTSGGAYNEQFFGPGTRLTVL.